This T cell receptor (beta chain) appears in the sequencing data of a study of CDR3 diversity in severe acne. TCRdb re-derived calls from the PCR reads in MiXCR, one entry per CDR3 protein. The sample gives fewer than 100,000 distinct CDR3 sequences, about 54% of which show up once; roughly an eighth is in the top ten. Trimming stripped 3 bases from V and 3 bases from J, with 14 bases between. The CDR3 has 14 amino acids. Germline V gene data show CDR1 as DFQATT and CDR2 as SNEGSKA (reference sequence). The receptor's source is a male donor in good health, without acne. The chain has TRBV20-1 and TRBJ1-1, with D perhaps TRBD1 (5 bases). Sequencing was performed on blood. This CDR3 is CSASSGSVYTEAFF. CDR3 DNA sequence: TGCAGTGCTAGCTCAGGGTCTGTGTACACTGAAGCTTTCTTT.